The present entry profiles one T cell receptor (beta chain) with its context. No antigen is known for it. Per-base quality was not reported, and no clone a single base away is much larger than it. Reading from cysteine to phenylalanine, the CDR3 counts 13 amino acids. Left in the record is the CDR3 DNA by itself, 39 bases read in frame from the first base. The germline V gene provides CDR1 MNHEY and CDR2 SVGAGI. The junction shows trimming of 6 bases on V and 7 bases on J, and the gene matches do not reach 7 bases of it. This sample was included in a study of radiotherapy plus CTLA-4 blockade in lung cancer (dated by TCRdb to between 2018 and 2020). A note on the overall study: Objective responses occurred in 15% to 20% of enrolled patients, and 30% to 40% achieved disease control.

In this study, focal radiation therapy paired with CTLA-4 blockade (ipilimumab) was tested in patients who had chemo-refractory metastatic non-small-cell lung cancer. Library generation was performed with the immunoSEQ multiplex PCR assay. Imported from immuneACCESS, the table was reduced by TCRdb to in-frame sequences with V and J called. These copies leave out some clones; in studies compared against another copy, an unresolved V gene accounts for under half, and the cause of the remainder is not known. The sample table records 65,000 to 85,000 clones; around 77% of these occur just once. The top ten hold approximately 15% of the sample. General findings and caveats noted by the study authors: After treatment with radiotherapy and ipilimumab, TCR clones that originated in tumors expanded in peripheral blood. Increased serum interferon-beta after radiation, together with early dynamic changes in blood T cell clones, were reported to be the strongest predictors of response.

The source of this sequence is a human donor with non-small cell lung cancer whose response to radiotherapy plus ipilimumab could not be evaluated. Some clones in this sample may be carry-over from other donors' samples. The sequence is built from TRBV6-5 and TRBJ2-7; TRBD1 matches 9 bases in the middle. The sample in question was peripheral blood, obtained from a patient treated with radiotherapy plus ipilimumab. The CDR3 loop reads CASSEQGAGEQYF. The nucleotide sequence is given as TGTGCCAGCAGCGAACAGGGGGCGGGGGAGCAGTACTTC.